The 24 T cell receptor beta chains below were found in one sample sequenced in a study of blood T cell repertoires in COVID-19 (dated by TCRdb to 2020 to 2022). The library was produced with the immunoSEQ multiplex PCR assay. Imported from immuneACCESS, the table was reduced by TCRdb to in-frame sequences with V and J called. These copies leave out some clones; in studies compared against another copy, an unresolved V gene accounts for under half, and the cause of the remainder is not known. The sample table shows approximately 110,000 clones, and approximately 81% are seen once. Clones ranked in the top ten supply 2% to 2.5% of the sample. Sequencing was performed on peripheral blood. The source is a human donor in a cohort sampled during active COVID-19.

The chain couples TRBV7-3 to TRBJ2-7; D might be TRBD1 (5 bases). Trimming removed 5 bases at V and 0 bases at J, with 11 bases between. The length of the CDR3 is 14 residues. CDR1 is SGHTA and CDR2 is FQGTGA in the germline V gene. The CDR3 region is CASSPQQASYEQYF. CDR3 DNA: TGTGCCAGCAGCCCCCAACAGGCCTCCTACGAGCAGTACTTC.

This clone was picked up a small number of times. The chain is built from TRBV5-4 and TRBJ1-2; D perhaps matches TRBD1 (5 bases). CDR1 and CDR2 from the germline V gene are SGHNT and YYREEE (reference sequence). Trimming removed 3 bases from V and 8 bases from J, with 11 bases in between. The CDR3 extends over 12 amino acids. The chain's CDR3 is CASSSGGFGYTF. For the CDR3, the DNA is TGTGCCAGCAGCTCCGGGGGTTTCGGCTACACCTTC.

This chain joins TRBV12-3 or TRBV12-4 and TRBJ2-5, with D uncertain. This CDR3 has 13 residues. V was pared by 2 bases and J by 2 bases, with 6 bases between. CDR3 sequence: CASSLSGQETQYF. In DNA, the CDR3 is TGTGCCAGCAGTTTATCAGGTCAAGAGACCCAGTACTTC.

This sequence joins TRBV11-2 and TRBJ2-7, with 7 bases fitting TRBD1. The CDR3 consists of 14 residues. Germline loops: CDR1 SGHAT, CDR2 FQNNGV. V lost 5 bases, J lost 6 bases, and 10 bases stayed unmatched. This CDR3 reads CASSPGTARGEQYF. The CDR3 region has the DNA TGTGCCAGCAGCCCAGGGACAGCAAGAGGCGAGCAGTACTTC.

The rearrangement uses TRBV7-3 and TRBJ2-1; 14 bases match TRBD2. CDR1 SGHTA and CDR2 FQGTGA come from the germline V gene. This CDR3 has 15 amino acids. V lost 4 bases to trimming and J lost 9 bases; unmatched junction nucleotides: 5. Here the CDR3 DNA reads TGTGCCAGCAGCTCGGGACTAGCGGGGGCAAGTGAGCAGTTCTTC. This translates into CASSSGLAGASEQFF. The full variable domain, in which reference TRBV7-3 and TRBJ2-1 provide the parts outside the CDR3, is GAGVSQTPSNKVTEKGKYVELRCDPISGHTALYWYRQSLGQGPEFLIYFQGTGAADDSGLPNDRFFAVRPEGSVSTLKIQRTERGDSAVYLCASSSGLAGASEQFFGPGTRLTVL.

The J gene is TRBJ2-3, the V gene TRBV19, with D possibly TRBD2 on 6 matching bases. This CDR3 comprises 16 residues. Germline V gene sequence: CDR1 LNHDA, CDR2 SQIVND (reference sequence). Trimming stripped 7 bases from V and 0 bases from J, with 17 bases between. The CDR3 protein is CASNQSGRRSTDTQYF. For the CDR3, the DNA is TGTGCCAGTAACCAGAGCGGGCGTCGTAGCACAGATACGCAGTATTTT.

The CDR3 DNA reads TGTGCCAGCAGCTTAGCGGAGGGACTTCACGTCTCTGGGGCCAACGTCCTGACTTTC. It codes for CASSLAEGLHVSGANVLTF. The V gene is TRBV7-2, the J gene TRBJ2-6; D perhaps matches TRBD2 (6 bases). Trimming took off 0 bases at V and 0 bases at J, with 15 bases between the two ends. The germline V gene encodes CDR1 SGHTA and CDR2 FQGNSA. The CDR3 loop spans 19 amino acids. The entire variable domain, with the rest obtained from reference TRBV7-2 and TRBJ2-6, is as follows: GAGVSQSPSNKVTEKGKDVELRCDPISGHTALYWYRQSLGQGLEFLIYFQGNSAPDKSGLPSDRFSAERTGGSVSTLTIQRTQQEDSAVYLCASSLAEGLHVSGANVLTFGAGSRLTVL.

This chain joins TRBV7-8 and TRBJ2-1; TRBD2 aligns across 7 bases. CDR1 is SGHVS and CDR2 is FQNEAQ in the germline V gene. The V gene end was trimmed by 1 base and the J gene end by 13 bases; junction bases not matched to a gene: 4. CDR3 length: 12 amino acids. The CDR3 reads CASSLVGGGQFF. DNA for the CDR3: TGTGCCAGCAGCTTAGTCGGCGGGGGACAGTTCTTC.

V is TRBV27 and J is TRBJ2-6; TRBD1 agrees at 7 bases. CDR1 and CDR2 from the germline V gene are MNHEY and SMNVEV (reference sequence). With V trimmed by 3 bases and J by 4 bases, 6 bases remained unmatched. The length of the CDR3 is 16 residues. CDR3 sequence: CASSLFTGAGANVLTF. For the CDR3, the DNA is TGTGCCAGCAGTTTGTTTACAGGGGCCGGGGCCAACGTCCTGACTTTC.

This chain connects TRBV7-3 to TRBJ2-5; no clear D gene. CDR1 SGHTA and CDR2 FQGTGA come from the germline V gene. V lost 3 bases and J 5 bases, leaving 10 bases between the germline ends. This CDR3 comprises 13 residues. The CDR3 protein is CASSFAIGETQYF. In DNA form, the CDR3 reads TGTGCCAGCAGCTTCGCTATCGGGGAGACCCAGTACTTC. The variable domain in full, with the rest retrieved from reference TRBV7-3 and TRBJ2-5, is GAGVSQTPSNKVTEKGKYVELRCDPISGHTALYWYRQSLGQGPEFLIYFQGTGAADDSGLPNDRFFAVRPEGSVSTLKIQRTERGDSAVYLCASSFAIGETQYFGPGTRLLVL.

The genes are TRBV28 and TRBJ2-5; maybe TRBD2 (6 bases). V was clipped by 5 bases and J by 4 bases, with 17 bases between them. Germline CDR1 reads MDHEN; CDR2 reads SYDVKM. This CDR3 has 15 residues. The CDR3 DNA sequence: TGTGCCAGCAGTCCCTCCCGCGGGGCTACAGAGACCCAGTACTTC. Translation gives CASSPSRGATETQYF.

This rearrangement joins TRBV7-6 to TRBJ2-7; 9 bases fit TRBD1. V shed 1 base, J shed 3 bases, and the junction held 10 bases outside the gene matches. This CDR3 contains 17 residues. Germline-derived CDR1 and CDR2 are SGHVS and FNYEAQ. DNA of the CDR3: TGTGCCAGCAGCTTAGGGCCACCGGGACAGGGAGACTACGAGCAGTACTTC. It encodes CASSLGPPGQGDYEQYF.

V gene TRBV2 combines with J gene TRBJ2-5, with D possibly TRBD1 on 5 matching bases. The V end lost 9 bases, the J end lost 3 bases, and 11 bases lay between the germline ends. CDR3 length equals 12 residues. Germline values: CDR1 SNHLY, CDR2 FYNNEI. The CDR3 loop is CASRGLKETQYF. CDR3 sequence (DNA): TGTGCCAGTAGGGGCCTTAAAGAGACCCAGTACTTC. The whole variable domain, remainder taken from reference TRBV2 and TRBJ2-5, is EPEVTQTPSHQVTQMGQEVILRCVPISNHLYFYWYRQILGQKVEFLVSFYNNEISEKSEIFDDQFSVERPDGSNFTLKIRSTKLEDSAMYFCASRGLKETQYFGPGTRLLVL.

The chain carries TRBV7-8 and TRBJ1-4; maybe TRBD1 (6 bases). Germline V gives CDR1 SGHVS, CDR2 FQNEAQ. Trimming removed 6 bases at V and 0 bases at J, with 23 bases between. The CDR3 sequence is 19 residues long. The CDR3 nucleotides read TGTGCCAGCAGTAGCCCCGGACACAGGGTTTGGGCAACTAATGAAAAACTGTTTTTT. It is translated as CASSSPGHRVWATNEKLFF.

The chain recombines TRBV7-2 with TRBJ2-2; TRBD1 matches at 8 bases. The CDR3 is 18 amino acids. Per the germline V gene, CDR1 is SGHTA and CDR2 is FQGNSA. The trim removed 5 bases at V and 1 base at J, leaving 12 bases unmatched. The CDR3 here is CASSPLAGQGLNTGELFF. The CDR3, as DNA: TGTGCCAGCAGCCCCCTCGCTGGACAGGGATTGAACACCGGGGAGCTGTTTTTT.

The chain has TRBV10-3 and TRBJ1-2; D remains ambiguous. CDR1 and CDR2 (germline): ENHRY, SYGVKD. Trimming removed 7 bases from V and 4 bases from J, with 16 bases in between. The CDR3 covers 14 residues. DNA of the CDR3: TGTGCCATCAAAGAAAGCGGAGGAAGCTATGGCTACACCTTC. Translating it yields CAIKESGGSYGYTF.

The chain links TRBV5-1 to TRBJ2-3; TRBD1 aligns across 10 bases. The CDR3 is made up of 15 amino acids. V shed 6 bases, J shed 4 bases, and the junction held 8 bases outside the gene matches. CDR1 and CDR2 (germline): SGHRS, YFSETQ. DNA for the CDR3: TGCGCCAGCACCAACTACGGACAGGGGGCAGATACGCAGTATTTT. It specifies CASTNYGQGADTQYF.

Details on this clone: This sample also contains other DNA sequences that code for the same CDR3. J is TRBJ2-5 and V is TRBV12-5; 8 bases are a match to TRBD2. The V gene end was trimmed by 5 bases and the J gene end by 5 bases; junction bases not matched to a gene: 4. CDR1 LGHNT and CDR2 FRNRAP come from the germline V gene. The CDR3 loop spans 13 amino acids. For the CDR3, the DNA is TGTGCTAGTGGTCCCTCGGGAGGGGAGACCCAGTACTTC. This encodes CASGPSGGETQYF. Using reference TRBV12-5 and TRBJ2-5 for the parts outside the CDR3, the full variable domain is DARVTQTPRHKVTEMGQEVTMRCQPILGHNTVFWYRQTMMQGLELLAYFRNRAPLDDSGMPKDRFSAEMPDATLATLKIQPSEPRDSAVYFCASGPSGGETQYFGPGTRLLVL.

The chain joins TRBV19 to TRBJ1-3; D is ambiguous. The CDR3 length is 13 residues. V shed 4 bases and J shed 0 bases, with 4 bases lying between them. Germline V gene lookup returns CDR1 LNHDA and CDR2 SQIVND (reference sequence). DNA for the CDR3: TGTGCCAGTAGTAGCAGCTCTGGAAACACCATATATTTT. This sequence encodes CASSSSSGNTIYF.

CDR3 protein: CASSFPDILYNEQFF. CDR3 DNA sequence: TGTGCCAGCAGTTTCCCCGATATACTCTACAATGAGCAGTTCTTC. The V call is TRBV28, the J call TRBJ2-1; D uncertain. Germline CDR1 reads MDHEN; CDR2 reads SYDVKM. Trimming pared 3 bases from V and 3 bases from J, leaving 12 bases between. CDR3 length: 15 residues.

V usage is TRBV7-2 and J usage is TRBJ1-3; D is uncertain. The CDR3 loop spans 15 amino acids. Between the trimmed V and J ends, which lost 4 bases and 4 bases, there was a span of 14 bases. Germline V gives CDR1 SGHTA, CDR2 FQGNSA. The CDR3 loop reads CASSSLGSPGNTIYF. The CDR3 region has the DNA TGTGCCAGCAGCTCACTAGGGAGTCCGGGAAACACCATATATTTT.

The CDR3 here is CASSLGGGASSSYNEQFF. In DNA, the CDR3 is TGTGCCAGCAGCTTGGGAGGGGGAGCCTCGAGCTCCTACAATGAGCAGTTCTTC. This chain uses TRBV5-4 with TRBJ2-1; D is possibly TRBD1 (6 bases). The germline V gene encodes CDR1 SGHNT and CDR2 YYREEE (reference sequence). The germline V and J ends were trimmed by 0 bases and 0 bases, with 16 bases remaining between them. This CDR3 has 18 amino acids. Full variable domain (outside the CDR3, taken from reference TRBV5-4 and TRBJ2-1): ETGVTQSPTHLIKTRGQQVTLRCSSQSGHNTVSWYQQALGQGPQFIFQYYREEENGRGNFPPRFSGLQFPNYSSELNVNALELDDSALYLCASSLGGGASSSYNEQFFGPGTRLTVL.

This rearrangement joins TRBV9 to TRBJ1-1; D remains unclear. The CDR3 is 15 residues long. Trimming removed 7 bases from V and 0 bases from J, with 16 bases in between. Germline CDR1 reads SGDLS; CDR2 reads YYNGEE. The chain's CDR3 is CASSPGTMMNTEAFF. The CDR3 DNA reads as TGTGCCAGCTCTCCCGGTACTATGATGAACACTGAAGCTTTCTTT.

The chain has TRBV3-1 (or the pseudogene TRBV3-2) and TRBJ2-2; D possibly corresponds to TRBD1 (6 bases). The CDR3 is 17 amino acids. With 4 bases removed from V and 6 bases from J, the gap between germline ends came to 21 bases. CDR1 and CDR2 from the germline V gene are LGHDT and YNNKEL (reference sequence). This CDR3 is CASSPSTGTEKAGELFF. The CDR3 DNA reads TGTGCCAGCAGCCCCTCTACAGGGACCGAAAAGGCCGGGGAGCTGTTTTTT.